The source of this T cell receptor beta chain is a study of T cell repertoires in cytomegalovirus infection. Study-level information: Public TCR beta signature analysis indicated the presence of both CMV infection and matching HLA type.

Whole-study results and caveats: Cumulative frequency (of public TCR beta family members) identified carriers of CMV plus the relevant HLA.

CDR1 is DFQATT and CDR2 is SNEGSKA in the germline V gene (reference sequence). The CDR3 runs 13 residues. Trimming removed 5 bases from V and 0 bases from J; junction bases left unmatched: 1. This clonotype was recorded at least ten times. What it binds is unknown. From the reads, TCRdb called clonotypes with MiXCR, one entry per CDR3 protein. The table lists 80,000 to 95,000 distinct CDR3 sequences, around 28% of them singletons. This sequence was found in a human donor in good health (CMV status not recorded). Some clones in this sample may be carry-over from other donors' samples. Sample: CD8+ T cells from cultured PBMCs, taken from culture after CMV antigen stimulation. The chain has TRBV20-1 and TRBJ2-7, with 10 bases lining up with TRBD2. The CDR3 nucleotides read TGCAGTGCTCGGACTAGCGGCTCCTACGAGCAGTACTTC. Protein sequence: CSARTSGSYEQYF.